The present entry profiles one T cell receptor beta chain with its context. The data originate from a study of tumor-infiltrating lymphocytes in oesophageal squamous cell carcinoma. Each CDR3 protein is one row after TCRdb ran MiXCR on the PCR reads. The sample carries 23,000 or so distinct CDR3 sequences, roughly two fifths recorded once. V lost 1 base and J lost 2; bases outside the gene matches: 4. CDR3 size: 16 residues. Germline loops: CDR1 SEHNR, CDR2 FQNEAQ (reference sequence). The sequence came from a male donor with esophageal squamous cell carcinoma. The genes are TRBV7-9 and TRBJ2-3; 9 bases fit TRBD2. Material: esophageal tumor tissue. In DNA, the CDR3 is TGTGCCAGCAGCTTAGGACTAGCGGATTTCACAGATACGCAGTATTTT. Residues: CASSLGLADFTDTQYF.